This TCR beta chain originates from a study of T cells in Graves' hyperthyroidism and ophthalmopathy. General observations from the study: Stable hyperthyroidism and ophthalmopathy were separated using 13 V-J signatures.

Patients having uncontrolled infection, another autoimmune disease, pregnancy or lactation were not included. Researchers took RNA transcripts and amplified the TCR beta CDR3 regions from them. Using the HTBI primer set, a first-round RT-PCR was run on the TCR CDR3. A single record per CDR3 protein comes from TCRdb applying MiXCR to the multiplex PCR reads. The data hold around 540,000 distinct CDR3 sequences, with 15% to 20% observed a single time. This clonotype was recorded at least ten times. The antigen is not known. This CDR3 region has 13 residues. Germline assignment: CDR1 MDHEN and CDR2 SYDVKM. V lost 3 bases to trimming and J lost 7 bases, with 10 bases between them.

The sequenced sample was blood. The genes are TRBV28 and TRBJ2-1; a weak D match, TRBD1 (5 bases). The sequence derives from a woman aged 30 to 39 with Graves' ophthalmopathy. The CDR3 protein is CASSLGRLNEQFF. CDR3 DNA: TGTGCCAGCAGTTTGGGGCGGTTAAATGAGCAGTTCTTC.